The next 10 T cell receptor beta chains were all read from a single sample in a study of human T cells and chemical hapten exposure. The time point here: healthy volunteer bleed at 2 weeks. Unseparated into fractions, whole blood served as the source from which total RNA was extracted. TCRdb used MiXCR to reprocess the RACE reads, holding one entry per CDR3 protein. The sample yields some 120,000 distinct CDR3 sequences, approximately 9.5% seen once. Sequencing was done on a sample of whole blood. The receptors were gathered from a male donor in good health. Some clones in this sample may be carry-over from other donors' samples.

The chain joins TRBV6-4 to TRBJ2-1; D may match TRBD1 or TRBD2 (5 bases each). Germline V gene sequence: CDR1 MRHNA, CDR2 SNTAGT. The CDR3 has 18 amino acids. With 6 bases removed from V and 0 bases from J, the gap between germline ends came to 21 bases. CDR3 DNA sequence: TGTGCCAGCAGCTTGCTCGGTGGGGGAGTGGGCTCCTACAATGAGCAGTTCTTC. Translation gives CASSLLGGGVGSYNEQFF.

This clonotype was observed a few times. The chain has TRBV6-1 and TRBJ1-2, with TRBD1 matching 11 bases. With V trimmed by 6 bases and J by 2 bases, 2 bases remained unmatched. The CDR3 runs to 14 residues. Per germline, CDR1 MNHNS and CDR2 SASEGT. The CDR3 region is CASSRTGGNYGYTF. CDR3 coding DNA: TGTGCCAGCAGCCGGACAGGGGGCAACTATGGCTACACCTTC.

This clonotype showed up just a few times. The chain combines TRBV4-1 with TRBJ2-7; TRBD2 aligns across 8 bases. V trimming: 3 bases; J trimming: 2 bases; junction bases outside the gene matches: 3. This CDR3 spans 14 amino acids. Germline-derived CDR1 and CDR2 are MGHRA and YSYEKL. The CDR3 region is CASSQVGRAYEQYF. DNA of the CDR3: TGCGCCAGCAGCCAGGTCGGGAGGGCCTACGAGCAGTACTTC.

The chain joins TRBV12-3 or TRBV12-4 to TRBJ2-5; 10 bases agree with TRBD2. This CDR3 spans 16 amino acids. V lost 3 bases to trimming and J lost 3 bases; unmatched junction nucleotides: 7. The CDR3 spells CASSFEGLAVEETQYF. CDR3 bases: TGTGCCAGCAGTTTTGAAGGACTAGCGGTTGAAGAGACCCAGTACTTC.

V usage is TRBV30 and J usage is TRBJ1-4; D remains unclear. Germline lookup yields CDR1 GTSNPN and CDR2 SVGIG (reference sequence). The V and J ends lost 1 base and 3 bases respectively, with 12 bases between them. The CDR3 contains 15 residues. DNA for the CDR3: TGTGCCTGGAGTGGGGAGCCTCCAGCTAATGAAAAACTGTTTTTT. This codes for CAWSGEPPANEKLFF.

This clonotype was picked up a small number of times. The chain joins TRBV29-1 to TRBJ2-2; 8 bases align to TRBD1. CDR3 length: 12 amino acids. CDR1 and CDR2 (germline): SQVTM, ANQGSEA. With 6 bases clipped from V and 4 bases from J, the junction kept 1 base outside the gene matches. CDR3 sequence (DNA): TGCAGCGTGACAGGGGTCACCGGGGAGCTGTTTTTT. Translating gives CSVTGVTGELFF.

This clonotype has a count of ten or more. CDR3: CASSLATQIMGDEQYF. The CDR3 nucleotides read TGTGCCAGCAGCTTAGCGACGCAGATTATGGGGGACGAGCAGTACTTC. The chain is built from TRBV7-9 and TRBJ2-7; the D gene could be TRBD1 or TRBD2 (5 bases each). CDR1 SEHNR and CDR2 FQNEAQ come from the germline V gene (reference sequence). V shed 0 bases and J shed 5 bases, with 17 bases lying between them. There are 16 residues in the CDR3.

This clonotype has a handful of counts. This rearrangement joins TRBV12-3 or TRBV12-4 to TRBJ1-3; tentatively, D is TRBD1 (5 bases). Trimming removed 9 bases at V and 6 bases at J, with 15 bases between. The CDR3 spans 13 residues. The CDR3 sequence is CASTRGGENTIYF. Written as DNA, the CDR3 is TGTGCCAGTACCCGGGGGGGAGAAAACACCATATATTTT.

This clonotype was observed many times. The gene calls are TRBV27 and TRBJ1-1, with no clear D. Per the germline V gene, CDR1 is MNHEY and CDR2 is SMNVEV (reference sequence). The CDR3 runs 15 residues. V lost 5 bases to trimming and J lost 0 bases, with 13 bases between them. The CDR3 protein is CASSLGVPMNTEAFF. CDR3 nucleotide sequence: TGTGCCAGCAGTCTTGGGGTCCCCATGAACACTGAAGCTTTCTTT.

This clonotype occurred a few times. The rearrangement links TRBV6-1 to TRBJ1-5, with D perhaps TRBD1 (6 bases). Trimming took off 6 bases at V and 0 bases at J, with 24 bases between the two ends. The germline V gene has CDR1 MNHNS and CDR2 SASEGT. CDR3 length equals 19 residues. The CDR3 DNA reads TGTGCCAGCAGGCCCAGTGCGGGGGCCAATATCTATAGCAATCAGCCCCAGCATTTT. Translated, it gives CASRPSAGANIYSNQPQHF.